These T cell receptor beta chains were read from a single sample in a study of post-analysis software for immune sequencing data. TCRdb re-analysed the PCR reads in MiXCR, keeping a single row per CDR3 protein. This table has about 770,000 distinct CDR3 sequences, 46% appearing once. Sequencing was performed on blood. The origin of the receptors is a girl aged 10 to 17 with multiple sclerosis. The CDR3 runs from the conserved cysteine through the conserved F or W. A D gene is named only where the DNA matches it firmly. Not every row has a clone size; where given, it reads once, few, many or a size class.

v_gene,d_gene,abundance,j_gene,CDR3nt,CDR3aa
TRBV7-9,TRBD1,NA,TRBJ1-5,TGTGCCAGCAGCTCCCAGACAGGGGTTCGTAGTCAGCCCCAGCATTTT,CASSSQTGVRSQPQHF
TRBV10-2,TRBD1,few,TRBJ2-7,TGCGCCAGCAGGCTACCGGGACAGGTGTTGTACGAGCAGTACTTC,CASRLPGQVLYEQYF
TRBV20-1,NA,NA,TRBJ1-6,TGCAGTGCTAGAGATCAGGGCGGAGGATCACCCCTCCACTTT,CSARDQGGGSPLHF
TRBV20-1,TRBD2,NA,TRBJ2-4,TGCAGTGCTAGAGGGGTACTAGCGGGGACTCTTAGGAACATTCAGTACTTC,CSARGVLAGTLRNIQYF
TRBV4-1,NA,NA,TRBJ2-1,TGCGCCAGCAGCTTGGGGGCGAGGGCTGAGCAGTTCTTC,CASSLGARAEQFF
TRBV6-1,TRBD2,NA,TRBJ2-7,TGTGCCAGCACGGGACTAGCGGGAGGATACGAGCAGTACTTC,CASTGLAGGYEQYF
TRBV27,TRBD1,NA,TRBJ2-3,TGTGCCAGCAGTTCATACAGGGGTACTACAGATACGCAGTATTTT,CASSSYRGTTDTQYF
TRBV12-3/TRBV12-4,NA,NA,TRBJ1-1,TGTGCCAGCAGTTTAAATGTAGTGGGCCGGGCTGAAGCTTTCTTT,CASSLNVVGRAEAFF
TRBV13,TRBD1,NA,TRBJ1-5,TGTGCCAGCAGCTTTCAACAGGGGGCAGGGGGCAATCAGCCCCAGCATTTT,CASSFQQGAGGNQPQHF
TRBV7-2,TRBD1,NA,TRBJ2-5,TGTGCCAGCAGCACCCGGGACAGGGGGCATCAGCAGTACTTC,CASSTRDRGHQQYF
TRBV28,TRBD2,NA,TRBJ2-3,TGTGCCAGCAGTACAAAAAGGGAAGCGGGAGGGCCCTTGGGAGATACGCAGTATTTT,CASSTKREAGGPLGDTQYF
TRBV10-3,TRBD2,NA,TRBJ2-1,TGTGCCATCGGTTCGGGACTAGCGGGAGGTAGCTACAATGAGCAGTTCTTC,CAIGSGLAGGSYNEQFF
TRBV11-2,NA,few,TRBJ1-2,TGTGCCAGCAGCCGGGGGGCGAACTATGGCTACACCTTC,CASSRGANYGYTF
TRBV15,TRBD1,NA,TRBJ2-5,TGTGCCACCAGCAGAGCCTCCGGGACAGGAAGGGCTTTTTTGGAGACCCAGTACTTC,CATSRASGTGRAFLETQYF
TRBV6-6,NA,NA,TRBJ2-1,TGTGCCAGCAGTTACTTTGGACGGGAAGGTTACGGCGTTGAGCAGTTCTTC,CASSYFGREGYGVEQFF
TRBV12-3/TRBV12-4,TRBD1,few,TRBJ2-7,TGTGCCAGCAGTTTATCCTTTAATTTGGGACAGGAGAATTCCTACGAGCAGTACTTC,CASSLSFNLGQENSYEQYF
TRBV4-3,TRBD2,NA,TRBJ2-7,TGCGCCAGCAGCCAAGGGCTAGCGGGACCGATGACCTACGAGCAGTACTTC,CASSQGLAGPMTYEQYF
TRBV12-3/TRBV12-4,NA,NA,TRBJ1-5,TGTGCCACCAGCCTAACGACAGTTAATCAGCCCCAGCATTTT,CATSLTTVNQPQHF
TRBV7-9,TRBD1,NA,TRBJ2-3,TGTGCCAGCAGCCCCTCGGACAGGGAGAGCACAGATACGCAGTATTTT,CASSPSDRESTDTQYF
TRBV20-1,TRBD2,few,TRBJ2-5,TGCAGTGCTTTTACTAGCGGGAGGGCCGAGACCCAGTACTTC,CSAFTSGRAETQYF
TRBV27,NA,few,TRBJ1-4,TGTGCCAGCAGATCCCCCGTAGAAAAACTGTTTTTT,CASRSPVEKLFF
TRBV7-8,NA,few,TRBJ2-1,TGTGCCAGCAGTCCACAGGGTTATGAGCAGTTCTTC,CASSPQGYEQFF
TRBV4-1,TRBD1,NA,TRBJ1-4,TGCGCCAGCAGCCAACAGGGACAGTATAATGAAAAACTGTTTTTT,CASSQQGQYNEKLFF
TRBV10-2,TRBD1,few,TRBJ2-3,TGCGCCAGCACCACCGGGACAGGGACCACAGATACGCAGTATTTT,CASTTGTGTTDTQYF
TRBV7-9,NA,NA,TRBJ2-5,TGTGCCAGCATCTCCACGGGGAACCTCCAAGAGACCCAGTACTTC,CASISTGNLQETQYF
TRBV7-2,NA,NA,TRBJ1-5,TGTGTCAGCAGCTTAGTCGGCAATCAGCCCCAGCATTTT,CVSSLVGNQPQHF
TRBV29-1,NA,NA,TRBJ1-2,TGCAGCGTTGACTTCGCAATCTATGGCTACACCTTC,CSVDFAIYGYTF
TRBV20-1,NA,once,TRBJ1-1,TGCAGTGCCGAGCAGAACACTGAAGCTTTCTTT,CSAEQNTEAFF
TRBV4-2,NA,NA,TRBJ1-2,TGTGCCAGCAGCCAAGTTGGCCCATTGAGGAAGAACTATGGCTACACCTTC,CASSQVGPLRKNYGYTF
TRBV20-1,TRBD2,NA,TRBJ2-5,TGCAGTGCTAGACCGAGACTAGCGGGATATAGGGAGACCCAGTACTTC,CSARPRLAGYRETQYF
TRBV7-8,TRBD2,NA,TRBJ2-3,TGTGCCAGCAGCTTCCCCCTCGCCGGGACTAGCGGGAGAGTCACCACAGATACGCAGTATTTT,CASSFPLAGTSGRVTTDTQYF
TRBV12-3/TRBV12-4,TRBD1,NA,TRBJ1-6,TGTGCCAGCAGGGACAGGGGTCGACCTGATTCACCCCTCCACTTT,CASRDRGRPDSPLHF
TRBV6-2/TRBV6-3,TRBD2,NA,TRBJ2-1,TGTGCCAGCAACGACCCAACTAGCGGGAGGGTAGATGAGCAGTTCTTC,CASNDPTSGRVDEQFF
TRBV4-3,NA,NA,TRBJ2-5,TGCGCCAGCAGCCAAGATGAGGGATTCCAAGAGACCCAGTACTTC,CASSQDEGFQETQYF
TRBV20-1,TRBD1,once,TRBJ2-5,TGCAGTGCCCTGGGACAGCAAGAGACCCAGTACTTC,CSALGQQETQYF
TRBV9,NA,NA,TRBJ2-5,TGTGCCAGCAGCGTACAGGGGAGACTGCAAGAGACCCAGTACTTC,CASSVQGRLQETQYF
TRBV6-5,TRBD1,NA,TRBJ1-2,TGTGCCAGCAGTTTGACCGGGACAGGGGGCGATGGCTACACCTTC,CASSLTGTGGDGYTF
TRBV20-1,NA,NA,TRBJ2-3,TGCAGTGCTAGAGACCCCGATAGGGTAGATTCGATGGATACGCAGTATTTT,CSARDPDRVDSMDTQYF
TRBV6-5,NA,NA,TRBJ2-3,TGTGCCAGCAGTCTTATGGCGGGCCATAGCACAGATACGCAGTATTTT,CASSLMAGHSTDTQYF
TRBV29-1,TRBD2,NA,TRBJ2-7,TGCAGCGTTGACGGGCTAGCGGGTTACTACGAGCAGTACTTC,CSVDGLAGYYEQYF
TRBV6-2/TRBV6-3,NA,NA,TRBJ1-1,TGTGCCAGCAGTGCAACCCGGAACACTGAAGCTTTCTTT,CASSATRNTEAFF